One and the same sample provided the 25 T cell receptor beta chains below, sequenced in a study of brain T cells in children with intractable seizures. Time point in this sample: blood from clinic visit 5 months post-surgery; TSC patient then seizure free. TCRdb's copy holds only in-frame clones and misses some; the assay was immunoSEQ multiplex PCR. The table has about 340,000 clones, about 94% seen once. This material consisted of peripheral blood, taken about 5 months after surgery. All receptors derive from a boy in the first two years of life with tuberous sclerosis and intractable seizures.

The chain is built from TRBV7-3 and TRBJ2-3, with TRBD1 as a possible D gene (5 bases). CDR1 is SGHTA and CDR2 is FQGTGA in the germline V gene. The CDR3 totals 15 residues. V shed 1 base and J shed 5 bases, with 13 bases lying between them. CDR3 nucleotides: TGTGCCAGCAGCTTAAAACCCGATAGGGGAGATACGCAGTATTTT. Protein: CASSLKPDRGDTQYF.

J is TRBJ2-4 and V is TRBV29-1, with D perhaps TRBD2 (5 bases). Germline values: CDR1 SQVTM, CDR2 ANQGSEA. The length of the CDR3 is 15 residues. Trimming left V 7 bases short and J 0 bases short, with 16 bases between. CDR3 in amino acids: CSALGGRKAKNIQYF. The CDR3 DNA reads TGCAGCGCCCTCGGAGGTAGAAAAGCCAAAAACATTCAGTACTTC. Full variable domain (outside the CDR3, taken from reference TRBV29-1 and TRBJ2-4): SAVISQKPSRDICQRGTSLTIQCQVDSQVTMMFWYRQQPGQSLTLIATANQGSEATYESGFVIDKFPISRPNLTFSTLTVSNMSPEDSSIYLCSALGGRKAKNIQYFGAGTRLSVL.

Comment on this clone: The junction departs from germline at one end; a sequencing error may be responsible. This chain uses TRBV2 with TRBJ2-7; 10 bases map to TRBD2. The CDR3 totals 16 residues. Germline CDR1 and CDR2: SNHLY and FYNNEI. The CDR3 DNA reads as TGTGCCAGCAGTGGTGGTAGCGGGAGGTTACGCTACAAGCAGTACTTC. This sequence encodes CASSGGSGRLRYKQYF. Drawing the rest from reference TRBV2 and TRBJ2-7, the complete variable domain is EPEVTQTPSHQVTQMGQEVILRCVPISNHLYFYWYRQILGQKVEFLVSFYNNEISEKSEIFDDQFSVERPDGSNFTLKIRSTKLEDSAMYFCASSGGSGRLRYKQYFGPGTRLTVT.

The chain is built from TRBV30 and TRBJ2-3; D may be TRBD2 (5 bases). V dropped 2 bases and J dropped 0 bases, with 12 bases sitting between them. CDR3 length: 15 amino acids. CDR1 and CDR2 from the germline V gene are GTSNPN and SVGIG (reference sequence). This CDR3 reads CAWSTGIRSTDTQYF. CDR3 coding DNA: TGTGCCTGGAGTACCGGGATCAGGAGCACAGATACGCAGTATTTT.

The CDR3 loop reads CASSIEGFDSGANVLTF. CDR3 bases: TGTGCCAGTAGTATAGAAGGGTTCGACTCTGGGGCCAACGTCCTGACTTTC. The V gene is TRBV19, the J gene TRBJ2-6; D ambiguous. V was clipped by 0 bases and J by 0 bases, with 9 bases between them. Germline loops: CDR1 LNHDA, CDR2 SQIVND (reference sequence). The CDR3 extends over 17 amino acids.

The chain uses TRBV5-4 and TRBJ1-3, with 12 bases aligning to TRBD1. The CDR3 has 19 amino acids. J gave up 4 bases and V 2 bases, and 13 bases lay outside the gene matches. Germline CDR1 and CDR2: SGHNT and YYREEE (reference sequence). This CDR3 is CASSFLGAGQGAGGNTIYF. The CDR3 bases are TGTGCCAGCAGCTTTTTGGGTGCGGGACAGGGGGCAGGGGGAAACACCATATATTTT.

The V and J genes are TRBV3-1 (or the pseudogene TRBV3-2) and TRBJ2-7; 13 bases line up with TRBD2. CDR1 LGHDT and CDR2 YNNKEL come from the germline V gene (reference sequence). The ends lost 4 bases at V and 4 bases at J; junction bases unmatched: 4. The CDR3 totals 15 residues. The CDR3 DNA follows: TGTGCCAGCAGCCCCGGGACTAGCGGGGCGTACGAGCAGTACTTC. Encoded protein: CASSPGTSGAYEQYF.

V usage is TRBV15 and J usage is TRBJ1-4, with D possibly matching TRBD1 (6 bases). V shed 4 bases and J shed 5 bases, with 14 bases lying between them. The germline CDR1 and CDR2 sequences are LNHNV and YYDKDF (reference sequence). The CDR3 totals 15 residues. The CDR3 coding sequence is TGTGCCACCAGCACGAAAGTAACAGGGAATGAAAAACTGTTTTTT. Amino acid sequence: CATSTKVTGNEKLFF. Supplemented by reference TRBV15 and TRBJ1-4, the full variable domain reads DAMVIQNPRYQVTQFGKPVTLSCSQTLNHNVMYWYQQKSSQAPKLLFHYYDKDFNNEADTPDNFQSRRPNTSFCFLDIRSPGLGDTAMYLCATSTKVTGNEKLFFGSGTQLSVL.

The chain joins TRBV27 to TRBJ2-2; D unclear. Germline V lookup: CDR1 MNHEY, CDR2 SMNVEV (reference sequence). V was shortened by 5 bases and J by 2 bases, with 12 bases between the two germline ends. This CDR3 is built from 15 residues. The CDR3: CASSPYLYNTGELFF. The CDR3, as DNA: TGTGCCAGCAGTCCCTACCTTTATAACACCGGGGAGCTGTTTTTT.

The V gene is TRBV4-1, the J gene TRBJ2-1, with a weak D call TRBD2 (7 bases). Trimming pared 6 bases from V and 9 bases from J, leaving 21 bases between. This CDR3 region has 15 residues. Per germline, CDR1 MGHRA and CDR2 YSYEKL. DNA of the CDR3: TGCGCCAGCAGTCTAGGGGGTGGGGGGGTAGGTGAGCAGTTCTTC. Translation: CASSLGGGGVGEQFF.

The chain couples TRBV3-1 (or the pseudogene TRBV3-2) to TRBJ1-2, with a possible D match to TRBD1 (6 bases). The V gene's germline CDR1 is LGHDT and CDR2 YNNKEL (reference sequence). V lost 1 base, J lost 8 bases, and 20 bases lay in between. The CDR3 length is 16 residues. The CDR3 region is CASSQVGRRGGGGYTF. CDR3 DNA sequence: TGTGCCAGCAGCCAAGTAGGGCGCAGGGGAGGAGGCGGCTACACCTTC.

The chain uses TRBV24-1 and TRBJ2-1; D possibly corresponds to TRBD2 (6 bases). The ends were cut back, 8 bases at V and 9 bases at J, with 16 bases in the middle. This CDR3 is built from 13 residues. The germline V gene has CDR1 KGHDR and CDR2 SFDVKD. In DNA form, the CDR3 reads TGTGCCACCAAGGGAGGTTGGGGCGGTGAGCAGTTCTTC. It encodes CATKGGWGGEQFF.

The CDR3 spells CATSGGLAEETQYF. Written as DNA, the CDR3 is TGTGCCACCAGTGGGGGACTAGCGGAAGAGACCCAGTACTTC. J is TRBJ2-5 and V is TRBV24-1; 11 bases align to TRBD2. This CDR3 region has 14 residues. The J segment lost 3 bases and the V segment lost 5 bases, leaving 1 base of the junction unmatched. Germline CDR1 reads KGHDR; CDR2 reads SFDVKD.

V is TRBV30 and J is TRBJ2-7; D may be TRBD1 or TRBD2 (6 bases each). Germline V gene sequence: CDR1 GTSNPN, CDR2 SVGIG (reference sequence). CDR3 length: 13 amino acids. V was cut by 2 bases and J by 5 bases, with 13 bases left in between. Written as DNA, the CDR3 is TGTGCCTGGAGTTTGTGGGGGGCTAACGAGCAGTACTTC. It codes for CAWSLWGANEQYF.

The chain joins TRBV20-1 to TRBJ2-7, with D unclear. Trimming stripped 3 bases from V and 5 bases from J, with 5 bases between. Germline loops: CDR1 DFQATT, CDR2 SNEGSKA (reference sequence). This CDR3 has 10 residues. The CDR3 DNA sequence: TGCAGTGCTAGCCCGAACGAGCAGTACTTC. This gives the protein CSASPNEQYF.

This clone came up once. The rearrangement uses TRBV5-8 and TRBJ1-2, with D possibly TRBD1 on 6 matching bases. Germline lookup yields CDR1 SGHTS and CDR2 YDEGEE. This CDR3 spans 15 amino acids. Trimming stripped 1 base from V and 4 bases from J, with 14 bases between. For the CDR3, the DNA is TGTGCCAGCAGCTTGTTCACAGGGCGAACCTATGGCTACACCTTC. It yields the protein CASSLFTGRTYGYTF.

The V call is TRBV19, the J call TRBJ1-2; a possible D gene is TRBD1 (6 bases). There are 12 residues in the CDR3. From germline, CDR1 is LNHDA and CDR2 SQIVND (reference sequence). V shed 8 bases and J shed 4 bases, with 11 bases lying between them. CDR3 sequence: CASYRVFYGYTF. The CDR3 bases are TGTGCCAGTTACAGGGTTTTCTATGGCTACACCTTC.

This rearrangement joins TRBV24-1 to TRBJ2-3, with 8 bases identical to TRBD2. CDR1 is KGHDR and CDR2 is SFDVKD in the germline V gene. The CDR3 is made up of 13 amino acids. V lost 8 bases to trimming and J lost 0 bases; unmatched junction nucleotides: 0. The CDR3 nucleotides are TGTGCCACCACTAGCGGGAGCACAGATACGCAGTATTTT. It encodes CATTSGSTDTQYF.

CDR3 DNA: TGTGCCAGTAGTATTTCCGGGGGACCCTCCTACGAGCAGTACTTC. Its protein product is CASSISGGPSYEQYF. J is TRBJ2-7 and V is TRBV19, with D tentatively TRBD2 (6 bases). The V gene lost 3 bases and the J gene lost 0 bases, with 12 bases spanning the gap. The CDR3 runs 15 residues. Germline CDR1 reads LNHDA; CDR2 reads SQIVND (reference sequence).

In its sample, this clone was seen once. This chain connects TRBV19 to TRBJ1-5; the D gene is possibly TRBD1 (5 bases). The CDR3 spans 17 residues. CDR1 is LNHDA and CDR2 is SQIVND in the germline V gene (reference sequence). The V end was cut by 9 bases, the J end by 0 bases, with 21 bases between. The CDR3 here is CASRQTYPTNSNQPQHF. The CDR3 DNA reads TGTGCCAGCCGACAGACTTATCCGACGAATAGCAATCAGCCCCAGCATTTT.

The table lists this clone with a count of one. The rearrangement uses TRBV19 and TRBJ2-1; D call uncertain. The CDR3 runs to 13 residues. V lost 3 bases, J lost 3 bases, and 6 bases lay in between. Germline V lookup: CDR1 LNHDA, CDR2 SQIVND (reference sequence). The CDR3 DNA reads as TGTGCCAGTAGTATTGAGGACTACAATGAGCAGTTCTTC. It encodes CASSIEDYNEQFF.

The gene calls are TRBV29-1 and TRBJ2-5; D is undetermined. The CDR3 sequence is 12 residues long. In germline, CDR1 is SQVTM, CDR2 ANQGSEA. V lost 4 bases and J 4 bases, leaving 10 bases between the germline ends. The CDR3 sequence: CSVGQRPETQYF. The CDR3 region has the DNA TGCAGCGTTGGGCAGCGACCAGAGACCCAGTACTTC.

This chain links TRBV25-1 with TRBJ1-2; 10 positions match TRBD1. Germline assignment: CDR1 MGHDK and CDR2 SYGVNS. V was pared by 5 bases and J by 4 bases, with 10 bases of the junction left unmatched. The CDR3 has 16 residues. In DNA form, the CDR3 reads TGTGCCAGCAGTCGAGACAGGGGGCGCGGGGTCTATGGCTACACCTTC. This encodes CASSRDRGRGVYGYTF.

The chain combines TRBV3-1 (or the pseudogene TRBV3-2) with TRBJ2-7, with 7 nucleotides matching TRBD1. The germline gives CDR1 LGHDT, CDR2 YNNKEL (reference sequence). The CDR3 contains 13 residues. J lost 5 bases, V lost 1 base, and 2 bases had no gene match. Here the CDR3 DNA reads TGTGCCAGCAGCCAAGGACAGGGACACGAGCAGTACTTC. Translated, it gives CASSQGQGHEQYF.

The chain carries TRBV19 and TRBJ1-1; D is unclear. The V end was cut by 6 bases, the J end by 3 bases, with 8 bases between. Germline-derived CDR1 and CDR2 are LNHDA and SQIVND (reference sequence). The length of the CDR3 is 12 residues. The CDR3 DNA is TGTGCCAGTAGCCTAAAGTACACTGAAGCTTTCTTT. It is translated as CASSLKYTEAFF.